This TCR beta chain is drawn from a study of technical replicates of blood from a handful of donors. Produced via immunoSEQ multiplex PCR; TCRdb's table is partial and in-frame only. The sample consists of approximately 81,000 clones, over 75% of them appearing once. V dropped 6 bases and J dropped 4 bases, with 8 bases sitting between them. Germline V lookup: CDR1 SGHDT, CDR2 YYEEEE. The CDR3 has 11 residues. The gene calls are TRBV5-6 and TRBJ2-7; D gene uncertain. This clonotype was sampled from a human donor in good health. Some clones in this sample may be carry-over from other donors' samples. The sample taken for sequencing was PBMCs. CDR3 sequence reads: CASIPRYEQYF. In DNA, the CDR3 is TGTGCCAGCATCCCCCGGTACGAGCAGTACTTC.